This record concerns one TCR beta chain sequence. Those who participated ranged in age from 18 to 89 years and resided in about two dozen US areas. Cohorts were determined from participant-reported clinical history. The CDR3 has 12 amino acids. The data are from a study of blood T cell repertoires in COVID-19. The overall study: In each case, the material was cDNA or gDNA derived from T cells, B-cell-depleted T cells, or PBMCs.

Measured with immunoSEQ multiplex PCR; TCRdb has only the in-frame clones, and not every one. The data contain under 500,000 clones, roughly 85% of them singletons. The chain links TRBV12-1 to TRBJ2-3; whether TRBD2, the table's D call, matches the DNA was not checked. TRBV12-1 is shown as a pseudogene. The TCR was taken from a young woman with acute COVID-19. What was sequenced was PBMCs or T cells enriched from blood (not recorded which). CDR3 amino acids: CASSLDTDTQYF. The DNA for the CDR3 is TGTGCCAGCAGCCTAGACACAGATACGCAGTATTTT.